What follows are 20 T cell receptor beta chains derived from one specimen sequenced in a study of T cells expressing NK-cell markers. TCRdb re-called the 5' RACE reads; every CDR3 protein appears as one record, without DNA. The sample has a few hundred thousand distinct CDR3 sequences; the top ten hold 5% to 5.5%. Sequencing was done on a sample of blood T cells: a sorted CD56 or NKG2C T cell subset, CD4+ or CD8+ T cells, or bulk PBMC T cells (not recorded which). The receptors were sampled from a man aged 18 to 69 in good health.

This chain links TRBV4-2 with TRBJ2-7; as DNA is missing, the TRBD2 call by TCRdb cannot be tested. CDR3 size: 18 residues. The germline V gene encodes CDR1 LGHNA and CDR2 YNFKEQ. The CDR3 is CASSQDIYDGSGGAKQYF.

The chain is built from TRBV20-1 and TRBJ2-1; TCRdb's D call, TRBD1, is unchecked because there is no DNA. CDR3 size: 13 residues. Germline V lookup: CDR1 DFQATT, CDR2 SNEGSKA (reference sequence). CDR3 amino acids: CSARVAGTNEQFF.

The rearrangement joins TRBV2 to TRBJ1-2. Germline V gives CDR1 SNHLY, CDR2 FYNNEI. The CDR3 is made up of 13 amino acids. CDR3 protein: CASTLQANYGYTF.

The chain combines TRBV4-1 with TRBJ1-1; there is no DNA to check the TCRdb D call of TRBD1. Germline CDR1 is MGHRA and CDR2 is YSYEKL. The CDR3 spans 14 residues. This chain's CDR3 is CASSPLVLGGKAFF.

The chain combines TRBV11-2 with TRBJ2-5; no DNA is available, so the TRBD2 call from TCRdb remains unchecked. The CDR3 totals 13 residues. Germline CDR1 SGHAT, CDR2 FQNNGV. CDR3 protein: CASSLVGRGTQYF. The full variable domain, in which reference TRBV11-2 and TRBJ2-5 provide the parts outside the CDR3, is EAGVAQSPRYKIIEKRQSVAFWCNPISGHATLYWYQQILGQGPKLLIQFQNNGVVDDSQLPKDRFSAERLKGVDSTLKIQPAKLEDSAVYLCASSLVGRGTQYFGPGTRLLVL.

This chain uses TRBV20-1 with TRBJ2-4. This CDR3 has 14 amino acids. Germline lookup yields CDR1 DFQATT and CDR2 SNEGSKA (reference sequence). CDR3 in amino acids: CSAPFSSNTNIQYF.

CDR3 protein: CASSPLGAGTNTGELFF. The rearrangement links TRBV3-1 to TRBJ2-2; TCRdb picks TRBD2, but there is no DNA to check that call. The germline V gene has CDR1 LGHDT and CDR2 YNNKEL (reference sequence). The CDR3 totals 17 residues.

V usage is TRBV7-2 and J usage is TRBJ2-1. The CDR3 has 15 residues. Germline V CDR1 and CDR2: SGHTA, FQGNSA. CDR3 residues: CASSLDRNAISEQFF.

The V call is TRBV2, the J call TRBJ2-6; TCRdb's D call of TRBD2 is untestable without DNA. CDR1 and CDR2 (germline): SNHLY, FYNNEI. The CDR3 totals 18 residues. The CDR3 sequence is CATPPAGDNLSGANVLTF.

The CDR3 protein is CASSPSRGVLNTEAFF. This chain joins TRBV6-1 and TRBJ1-1. Looked up from germline, CDR1 is MNHNS and CDR2 is SASEGT. This CDR3 has 16 residues.

This sequence joins TRBV27 and TRBJ2-1; no DNA is available, so the TRBD1 call from TCRdb remains unchecked. This CDR3 spans 20 amino acids. Looked up from germline, CDR1 is MNHEY and CDR2 is SMNVEV (reference sequence). Here the CDR3 reads CASSFGAGRGGGESYNEQFF.

The chain employs TRBV11-1 and TRBJ2-1; with no DNA, the TCRdb D assignment of TRBD2 cannot be verified. The CDR3 runs 20 residues. The germline V gene encodes CDR1 SGHAT and CDR2 FQDESV (reference sequence). The CDR3 is CASSRMTSGGYRSSYNEQFF.

The chain links TRBV20-1 to TRBJ2-5. The CDR3 runs 12 residues. The germline gives CDR1 DFQATT, CDR2 SNEGSKA (reference sequence). The CDR3 reads CSGSQVEETQYF.

The V and J genes are TRBV3-1 and TRBJ1-6. The germline V gene has CDR1 LGHDT and CDR2 YNNKEL (reference sequence). The CDR3 covers 15 residues. CDR3 region: CASSQERWIGSPLHF. Combining the CDR3 with reference TRBV3-1 and TRBJ1-6 gives the whole variable domain DTAVSQTPKYLVTQMGNDKSIKCEQNLGHDTMYWYKQDSKKFLKIMFSYNNKELIINETVPNRFSPKSPDKAHLNLHINSLELGDSAVYFCASSQERWIGSPLHFGNGTRLTVT.

This sequence joins TRBV6-5 and TRBJ1-5; TCRdb returns TRBD1, unconfirmable since there is no DNA. Per the germline V gene, CDR1 is MNHEY and CDR2 is SVGAGI. CDR3 size: 16 residues. The CDR3 spells CASSYGTGIRNQPQHF.

The chain carries TRBV5-1 and TRBJ1-1; as DNA is missing, the TRBD1 call by TCRdb cannot be tested. The CDR3 has 14 residues. Germline lookup yields CDR1 SGHRS and CDR2 YFSETQ. The CDR3 reads CASSSDRVYPEAFF.

The genes are TRBV7-9 and TRBJ2-1; lacking DNA, the TRBD1 call made by TCRdb goes unchecked. CDR1 and CDR2 (germline): SEHNR, FQNEAQ (reference sequence). The CDR3 sequence is 16 residues long. This chain's CDR3 is CASSTRDRGSYNEQFF. Full variable domain (outside the CDR3, taken from reference TRBV7-9 and TRBJ2-1): DTGVSQNPRHKITKRGQNVTFRCDPISEHNRLYWYRQTLGQGPEFLTYFQNEAQLEKSRLLSDRFSAERPKGSFSTLEIQRTEQGDSAMYLCASSTRDRGSYNEQFFGPGTRLTVL.

The chain employs TRBV6-2 or TRBV6-3 and TRBJ1-1; TCRdb designates TRBD1, a call that cannot be tested without DNA. This CDR3 spans 12 amino acids. Germline loops: CDR1 MNHEY, CDR2 SVGEGT. The CDR3 protein is CASTQGSAEAFF.

The chain combines TRBV5-6 with TRBJ2-5; the TCRdb call, TRBD1, lacks DNA for checking. Germline V gene data show CDR1 as SGHDT and CDR2 as YYEEEE. This CDR3 is built from 15 residues. CDR3 protein: CASSINGAGQETQYF.

V and J are TRBV6-1 and TRBJ2-5; TCRdb returns TRBD1, unconfirmable since there is no DNA. This CDR3 is built from 15 residues. Germline V CDR1 and CDR2: MNHNS, SASEGT. The CDR3 is CASSRTRGEIETQYF.